This section outlines one T cell receptor beta chain sequence together with its context. Its target is not known. V lost 0 bases, J lost 4 bases, and 9 bases stayed unmatched. The CDR3 has 19 residues. Germline CDR1 LGHDT, CDR2 YNNKEL (reference sequence). This entry is derived from a study of blood T cells in healthy people across ages. Background on the study: Template switching caught about one barcoded beta molecule for each two T cells. Findings of the study overall: In the absence of known donor CMV status, changes in expanded clonotypes were possibly confounded. Roughly linear declines in TCR beta diversity per million T cells occurred with age.

A J-beta primer mix and a sample-barcoded 5' primer were used in a second PCR of about 7 to 12 cycles. TCRdb re-called the 5' RACE reads with MiXCR, one entry per CDR3 protein. The top ten hold roughly 34% of the sample, which has hundreds of thousands of distinct CDR3 sequences, approximately 49% seen once. Sequencing input: blood. This receptor was taken from a woman aged 60-75 years in good health. V gene TRBV3-1 combines with J gene TRBJ2-3, with TRBD2 matching 14 bases. CDR3 sequence reads: CASSQEGWGLAGAADTQYF. The CDR3 DNA is TGTGCCAGCAGCCAAGAGGGCTGGGGACTAGCGGGAGCGGCAGATACGCAGTATTTT.